This T cell receptor (beta chain) was captured in a study of blood T cell repertoires in COVID-19. Study as a whole: PBMCs, B-cell-depleted T cells, or T cells provided the cDNA or gDNA that made up the material.

Clones were sequenced by immunoSEQ multiplex PCR, and TCRdb holds only the in-frame ones, with some missing. This table has about 27,000 clones, approximately 85% appearing once. CDR3 length: 15 residues. The germline V and J ends were trimmed by 5 bases and 5 bases, with 18 bases remaining between them. Per the germline V gene, CDR1 is KGHSH and CDR2 is LQKENI. Source material: peripheral blood. This chain links TRBV18 with TRBJ1-2; a weak D match, TRBD1 (5 bases). This receptor was obtained from a woman aged 50 to 60 with active COVID-19. For the CDR3, the DNA is TGTGCCAGCTCATCCCTGGGGGGAATGGCTTATGGCTACACCTTC. Residues: CASSSLGGMAYGYTF.